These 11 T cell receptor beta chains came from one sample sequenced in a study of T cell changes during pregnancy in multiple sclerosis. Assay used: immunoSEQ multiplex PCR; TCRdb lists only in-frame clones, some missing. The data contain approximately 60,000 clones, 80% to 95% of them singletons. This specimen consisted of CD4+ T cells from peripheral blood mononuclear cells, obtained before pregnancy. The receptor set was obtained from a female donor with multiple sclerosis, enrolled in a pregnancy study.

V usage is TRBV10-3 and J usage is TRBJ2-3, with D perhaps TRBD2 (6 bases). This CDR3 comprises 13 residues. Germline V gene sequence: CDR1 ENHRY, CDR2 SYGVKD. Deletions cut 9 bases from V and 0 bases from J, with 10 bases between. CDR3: CAIAGTSTDTQYF. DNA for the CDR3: TGTGCCATAGCCGGGACTAGCACAGATACGCAGTATTTT.

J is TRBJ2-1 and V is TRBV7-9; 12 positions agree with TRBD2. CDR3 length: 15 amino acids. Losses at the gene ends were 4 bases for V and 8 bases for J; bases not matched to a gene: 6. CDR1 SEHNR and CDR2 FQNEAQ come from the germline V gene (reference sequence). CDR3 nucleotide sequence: TGTGCCAGCAGCTCCAGACTAGCGGGAGCCCATGAGCAGTTCTTC. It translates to CASSSRLAGAHEQFF.

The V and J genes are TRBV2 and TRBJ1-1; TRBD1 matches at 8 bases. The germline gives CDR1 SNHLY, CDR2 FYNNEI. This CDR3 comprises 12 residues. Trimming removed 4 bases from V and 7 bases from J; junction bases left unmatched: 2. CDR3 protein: CASSGQGFEAFF. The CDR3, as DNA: TGTGCCAGCAGTGGACAGGGGTTTGAAGCTTTCTTT. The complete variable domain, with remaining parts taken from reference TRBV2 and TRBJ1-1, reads EPEVTQTPSHQVTQMGQEVILRCVPISNHLYFYWYRQILGQKVEFLVSFYNNEISEKSEIFDDQFSVERPDGSNFTLKIRSTKLEDSAMYFCASSGQGFEAFFGQGTRLTVV.

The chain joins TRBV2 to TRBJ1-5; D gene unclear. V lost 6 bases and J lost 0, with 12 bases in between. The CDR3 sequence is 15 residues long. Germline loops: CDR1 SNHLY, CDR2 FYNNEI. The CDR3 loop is CASRRTGYSNQPQHF. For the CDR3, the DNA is TGTGCCAGCAGAAGGACGGGGTATAGCAATCAGCCCCAGCATTTT.

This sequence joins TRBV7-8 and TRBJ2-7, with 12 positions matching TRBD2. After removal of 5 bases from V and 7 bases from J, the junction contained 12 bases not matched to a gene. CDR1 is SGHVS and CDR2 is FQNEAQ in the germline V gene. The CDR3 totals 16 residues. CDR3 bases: TGTGCCAGCAGCCCTGGATCGCTAGCGGGAGGGGGGGAGCAGTACTTC. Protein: CASSPGSLAGGGEQYF.

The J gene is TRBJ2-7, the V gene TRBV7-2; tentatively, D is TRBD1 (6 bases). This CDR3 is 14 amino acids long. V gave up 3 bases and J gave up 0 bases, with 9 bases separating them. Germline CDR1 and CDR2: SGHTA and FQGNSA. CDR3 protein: CASSFDRPSYEQYF. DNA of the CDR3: TGTGCCAGCAGCTTCGACAGGCCCTCCTACGAGCAGTACTTC.

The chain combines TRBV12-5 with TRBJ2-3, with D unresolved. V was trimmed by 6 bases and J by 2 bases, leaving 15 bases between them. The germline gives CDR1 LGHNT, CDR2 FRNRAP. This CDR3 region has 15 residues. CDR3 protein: CASGGGRRLTDTQYF. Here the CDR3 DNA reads TGTGCTAGTGGGGGTGGTAGGAGACTCACAGATACGCAGTATTTT.

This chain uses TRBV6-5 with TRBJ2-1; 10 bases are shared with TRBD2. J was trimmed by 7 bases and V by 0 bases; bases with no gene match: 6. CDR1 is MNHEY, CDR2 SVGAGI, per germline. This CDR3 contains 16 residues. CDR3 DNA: TGTGCCAGCAGTTACTCGTTAGCGGGAGGCACGAATGAGCAGTTCTTC. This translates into CASSYSLAGGTNEQFF.

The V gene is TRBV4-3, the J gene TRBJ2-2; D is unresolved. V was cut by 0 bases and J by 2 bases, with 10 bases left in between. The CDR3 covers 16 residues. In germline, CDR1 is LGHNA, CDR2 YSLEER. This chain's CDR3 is CASSQELGVNTGELFF. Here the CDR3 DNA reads TGCGCCAGCAGCCAAGAACTCGGAGTAAACACCGGGGAGCTGTTTTTT.

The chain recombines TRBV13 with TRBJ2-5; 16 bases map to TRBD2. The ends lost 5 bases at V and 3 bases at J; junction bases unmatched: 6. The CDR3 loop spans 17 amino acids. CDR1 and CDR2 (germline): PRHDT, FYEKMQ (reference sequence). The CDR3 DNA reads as TGTGCCAGCAGCCTGGGACTAGCGGGAGGGGGTGAAGAGACCCAGTACTTC. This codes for CASSLGLAGGGEETQYF.

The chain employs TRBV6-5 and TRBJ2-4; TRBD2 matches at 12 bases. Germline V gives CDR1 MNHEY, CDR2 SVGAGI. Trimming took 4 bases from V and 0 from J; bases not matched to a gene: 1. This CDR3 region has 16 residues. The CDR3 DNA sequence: TGTGCCAGCAGTTCGGGACTAGCGGGAGCCAAAAACATTCAGTACTTC. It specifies CASSSGLAGAKNIQYF.